Listed below are T cell receptor beta chains from one sample, sequenced in a study of T cell responses to AZD1222 COVID-19 vaccine. Sequencing used immunoSEQ multiplex PCR; TCRdb keeps in-frame clones, though not all of them. In the table there are approximately 65,000 clones, roughly three quarters of which are singletons. Specimen: peripheral blood, collected on day 0 of AZD1222 vaccination. These receptors were taken from an adult in good health. Both conserved end residues are part of each CDR3. Fields, in order: D gene, J gene, clone size, V gene, CDR3 length, CDR3 DNA, CDR3 protein. A D gene is named only where the DNA matches it firmly. A clone size is listed for some rows: how often the clone was seen (once, few, many), or a class if it is expanded.

d_call: NA
j_call: TRBJ2-6
clone_size: NA
v_call: TRBV19
cdr3_length: 15
cdr3_nt: TGTGCCAGTAGTATAGGTCCCTCTGGGGCCAACGTCCTGACTTTC
cdr3_aa: CASSIGPSGANVLTF

d_call: TRBD1
j_call: TRBJ2-5
clone_size: few
v_call: TRBV24-1
cdr3_length: 15
cdr3_nt: TGTGCCACCAGTGATGGACAGGGGTACCAAGAGACCCAGTACTTC
cdr3_aa: CATSDGQGYQETQYF

d_call: NA
j_call: TRBJ1-4
clone_size: NA
v_call: TRBV6-5
cdr3_length: 16
cdr3_nt: TGTGCCAGCAGTTACAGGGCTATTGCAACTAATGAAAAACTGTTTTTT
cdr3_aa: CASSYRAIATNEKLFF

d_call: NA
j_call: TRBJ2-7
clone_size: NA
v_call: TRBV9
cdr3_length: 15
cdr3_nt: TGTGCCAGCAGCGTAGCTGACGCCGGTTCCTACGAGCAGTACTTC
cdr3_aa: CASSVADAGSYEQYF

d_call: TRBD1
j_call: TRBJ1-5
clone_size: NA
v_call: TRBV5-1
cdr3_length: 13
cdr3_nt: TGCGCCAGCAGTTTACAGGGGGATCAGCCCCAGCATTTT
cdr3_aa: CASSLQGDQPQHF

d_call: NA
j_call: TRBJ2-2
clone_size: NA
v_call: TRBV27
cdr3_length: 12
cdr3_nt: TGTGCCACCTCGGATTTCCCCGGGGAGCTGTTTTTT
cdr3_aa: CATSDFPGELFF

d_call: TRBD1
j_call: TRBJ1-1
clone_size: NA
v_call: TRBV5-1
cdr3_length: 14
cdr3_nt: TGCGCCAGCAGCACGGGACAGGGTCTCCCTGAAGCTTTCTTT
cdr3_aa: CASSTGQGLPEAFF

d_call: TRBD1
j_call: TRBJ1-1
clone_size: NA
v_call: TRBV14
cdr3_length: 14
cdr3_nt: TGTGCCAGCAGCCAAGAAGTTGGGACAGCCGAAGCTTTCTTT
cdr3_aa: CASSQEVGTAEAFF

d_call: TRBD1
j_call: TRBJ1-4
clone_size: few
v_call: TRBV10-3
cdr3_length: 16
cdr3_nt: TGTGCCATCAGCGCTGGACAGGGGGCAGTAGGAGAAAAACTGTTTTTT
cdr3_aa: CAISAGQGAVGEKLFF

d_call: NA
j_call: TRBJ2-3
clone_size: NA
v_call: TRBV27
cdr3_length: 15
cdr3_nt: TGTGCCAGCAGTTTGGACGGAACCTACACAGAAACGCAGTATTTT
cdr3_aa: CASSLDGTYTETQYF

d_call: NA
j_call: TRBJ1-4
clone_size: NA
v_call: TRBV7-9
cdr3_length: 14
cdr3_nt: TGTGCCAGCAGCCAATCGTTAAATCAACAAAAACTGTTTTTT
cdr3_aa: CASSQSLNQQKLFF

d_call: NA
j_call: TRBJ2-4
clone_size: NA
v_call: TRBV5-1
cdr3_length: 16
cdr3_nt: TGCGCCAGCAGCTCCCTCCCCGGAACAGACAAAAACATTCAGTACTTC
cdr3_aa: CASSSLPGTDKNIQYF

d_call: TRBD1
j_call: TRBJ2-7
clone_size: NA
v_call: TRBV9
cdr3_length: 15
cdr3_nt: TGTGCCAGCAGCGTAGTTGGGACAGGGGGCGACGAGCAGTACTTC
cdr3_aa: CASSVVGTGGDEQYF

d_call: TRBD1
j_call: TRBJ1-1
clone_size: few
v_call: TRBV5-8
cdr3_length: 14
cdr3_nt: TGTGCCAGCAGCTTCCCGGGACAGTACACTGAAGCTTTCTTT
cdr3_aa: CASSFPGQYTEAFF

d_call: TRBD1
j_call: TRBJ1-2
clone_size: NA
v_call: TRBV7-8
cdr3_length: 15
cdr3_nt: TGTGCCAGCAGCGTATTCCAGGGAGGGGGCGATGGCTACACCTTC
cdr3_aa: CASSVFQGGGDGYTF

d_call: NA
j_call: TRBJ1-1
clone_size: NA
v_call: TRBV21-1
cdr3_length: 14
cdr3_nt: TGTGCCAGCAGCAAAAATTACTTGAACACTGAAGCTTTCTTT
cdr3_aa: CASSKNYLNTEAFF

d_call: TRBD2
j_call: TRBJ2-1
clone_size: NA
v_call: TRBV9
cdr3_length: 17
cdr3_nt: TGTGCCAGCAATCCTAGCGGGGGGCCGAGCTCCTACAATGAGCAGTTCTTC
cdr3_aa: CASNPSGGPSSYNEQFF

d_call: NA
j_call: TRBJ2-5
clone_size: NA
v_call: TRBV27
cdr3_length: 15
cdr3_nt: TGTGCCAGCAGTTTTTGGGTCGGTGATCAAGAGACCCAGTACTTC
cdr3_aa: CASSFWVGDQETQYF

d_call: NA
j_call: TRBJ1-5
clone_size: NA
v_call: TRBV20-1
cdr3_length: 13
cdr3_nt: TGCAGTGCTAGTCCCGGAAGCAATCAGCCCCAGCATTTT
cdr3_aa: CSASPGSNQPQHF

d_call: NA
j_call: TRBJ2-3
clone_size: NA
v_call: TRBV7-2
cdr3_length: 16
cdr3_nt: TGTGCCAGCAGCCCCCTTGGGGGGGGCCTTACAGATACGCAGTATTTT
cdr3_aa: CASSPLGGGLTDTQYF

d_call: TRBD2
j_call: TRBJ2-7
clone_size: NA
v_call: TRBV7-9
cdr3_length: 15
cdr3_nt: TGTGCCAGCAGCTGGGGAGCGGGGAGCTCAGACGAGCAGTACTTC
cdr3_aa: CASSWGAGSSDEQYF

d_call: NA
j_call: TRBJ2-2
clone_size: NA
v_call: TRBV28
cdr3_length: 14
cdr3_nt: TGTGCCAGCAGCCGAGGTGCGAACACCGGGGAGCTGTTTTTT
cdr3_aa: CASSRGANTGELFF

d_call: NA
j_call: TRBJ2-5
clone_size: NA
v_call: TRBV12-3/TRBV12-4
cdr3_length: 11
cdr3_nt: TGTGCCAGCAGTGGACGAGAGACCCAGTACTTC
cdr3_aa: CASSGRETQYF

d_call: TRBD1
j_call: TRBJ1-5
clone_size: few
v_call: TRBV5-1
cdr3_length: 15
cdr3_nt: TGCGCCAGCAGCCCGGGGACAGGGCCCAATCAGCCCCAGCATTTT
cdr3_aa: CASSPGTGPNQPQHF

d_call: NA
j_call: TRBJ2-3
clone_size: NA
v_call: TRBV4-3
cdr3_length: 15
cdr3_nt: TGCGCCAGCAGCCAAGATCCAGCGGCCACAGATACGCAGTATTTT
cdr3_aa: CASSQDPAATDTQYF

d_call: NA
j_call: TRBJ1-2
clone_size: NA
v_call: TRBV19
cdr3_length: 14
cdr3_nt: TGTGCCAGTAGTATTTCGCGGAACAACTATGGCTACACCTTC
cdr3_aa: CASSISRNNYGYTF

d_call: TRBD1
j_call: TRBJ2-5
clone_size: NA
v_call: TRBV9
cdr3_length: 16
cdr3_nt: TGTGCCAGCAGCGTAAGGGGACAGGGGGCGGAAGAGACCCAGTACTTC
cdr3_aa: CASSVRGQGAEETQYF

d_call: TRBD1
j_call: TRBJ1-1
clone_size: few
v_call: TRBV20-1
cdr3_length: 19
cdr3_nt: TGCAGTGCTAGTTACAACACCGGGACAGAGACACACTCGAACACTGAAGCTTTCTTT
cdr3_aa: CSASYNTGTETHSNTEAFF

d_call: TRBD2
j_call: TRBJ2-5
clone_size: NA
v_call: TRBV10-3
cdr3_length: 15
cdr3_nt: TGTGCCATCAGTGAGTCGACGGGAGGTCGAGAGACCCAGTACTTC
cdr3_aa: CAISESTGGRETQYF

d_call: NA
j_call: TRBJ1-5
clone_size: few
v_call: TRBV19
cdr3_length: 16
cdr3_nt: TGTGCCAGTAGTGTTTATTCCGGGACACTAAATCAGCCCCAGCATTTT
cdr3_aa: CASSVYSGTLNQPQHF

d_call: NA
j_call: TRBJ1-2
clone_size: NA
v_call: TRBV5-1
cdr3_length: 12
cdr3_nt: TGCGCCAGCAGCTTGGAGAATTATGGCTACACCTTC
cdr3_aa: CASSLENYGYTF

d_call: NA
j_call: TRBJ1-3
clone_size: NA
v_call: TRBV7-2
cdr3_length: 15
cdr3_nt: TGTGCCAGCAGCCCCGGGCGGGGCTCTGGAAACACCATATATTTT
cdr3_aa: CASSPGRGSGNTIYF

d_call: NA
j_call: TRBJ1-5
clone_size: NA
v_call: TRBV7-8
cdr3_length: 15
cdr3_nt: TGTGCCAGCAGCTTAGGGGCAGGGTCGGGTCAGCCCCAGCATTTT
cdr3_aa: CASSLGAGSGQPQHF

d_call: TRBD1
j_call: TRBJ1-1
clone_size: NA
v_call: TRBV7-9
cdr3_length: 16
cdr3_nt: TGTGCCAGCAGCTTAGCGGTGGGACAGCCAAACACTGAAGCTTTCTTT
cdr3_aa: CASSLAVGQPNTEAFF

d_call: TRBD1
j_call: TRBJ1-6
clone_size: NA
v_call: TRBV5-6
cdr3_length: 16
cdr3_nt: TGTGCCAGCACCCCGGGGACAGACCCAGATAATTCACCCCTCCACTTT
cdr3_aa: CASTPGTDPDNSPLHF